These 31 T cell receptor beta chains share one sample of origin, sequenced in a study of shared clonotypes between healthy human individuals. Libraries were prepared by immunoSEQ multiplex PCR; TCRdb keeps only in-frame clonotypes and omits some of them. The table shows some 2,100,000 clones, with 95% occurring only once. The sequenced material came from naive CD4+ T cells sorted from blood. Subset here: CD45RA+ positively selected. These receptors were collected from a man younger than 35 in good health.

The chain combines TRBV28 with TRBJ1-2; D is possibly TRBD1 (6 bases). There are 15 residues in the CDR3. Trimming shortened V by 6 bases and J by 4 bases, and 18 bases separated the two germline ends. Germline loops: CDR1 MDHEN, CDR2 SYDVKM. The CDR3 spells CASSQQRGRGYGYTF. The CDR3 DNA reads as TGTGCCAGCAGCCAACAGCGGGGGCGAGGCTATGGCTACACCTTC.

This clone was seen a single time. The chain's CDR3 is CASSFGGSEQYF. For the CDR3, the DNA is TGTGCCAGCAGCTTCGGGGGGTCCGAGCAGTACTTC. V usage is TRBV7-2 and J usage is TRBJ2-7; 7 nucleotides align to TRBD2. Germline CDR1 is SGHTA and CDR2 is FQGNSA. This CDR3 comprises 12 residues. V gave up 3 bases and J gave up 6 bases; unmatched junction bases: 2.

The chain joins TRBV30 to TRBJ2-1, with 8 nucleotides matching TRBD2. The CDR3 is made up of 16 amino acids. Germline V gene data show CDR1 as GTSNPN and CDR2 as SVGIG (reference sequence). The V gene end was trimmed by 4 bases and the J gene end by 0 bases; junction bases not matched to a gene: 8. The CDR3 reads CAWNGAGGRSYNEQFF. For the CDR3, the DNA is TGTGCCTGGAACGGGGCGGGGGGCCGCTCCTACAATGAGCAGTTCTTC.

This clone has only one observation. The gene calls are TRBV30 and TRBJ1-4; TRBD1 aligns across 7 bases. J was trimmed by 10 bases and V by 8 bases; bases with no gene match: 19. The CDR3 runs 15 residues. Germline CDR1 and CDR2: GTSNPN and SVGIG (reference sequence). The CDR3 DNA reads TGTGCCCCCGGCGTGGGGACAGCCCGTTTAGGAAAACTGTTTTTT. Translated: CAPGVGTARLGKLFF. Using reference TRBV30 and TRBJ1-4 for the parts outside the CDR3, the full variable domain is SQTIHQWPATLVQPVGSPLSLECTVEGTSNPNLYWYRQAAGRGLQLLFYSVGIGQISSEVPQNLSASRPQDRQFILSSKKLLLSDSGFYLCAPGVGTARLGKLFFGSGTQLSVL.

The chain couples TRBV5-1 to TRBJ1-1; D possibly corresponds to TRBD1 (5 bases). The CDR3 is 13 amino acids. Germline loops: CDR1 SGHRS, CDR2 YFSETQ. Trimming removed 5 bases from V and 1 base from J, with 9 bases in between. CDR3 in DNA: TGCGCCAGCAGATGGGACGGGAACACTGAAGCTTTCTTT. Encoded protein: CASRWDGNTEAFF.

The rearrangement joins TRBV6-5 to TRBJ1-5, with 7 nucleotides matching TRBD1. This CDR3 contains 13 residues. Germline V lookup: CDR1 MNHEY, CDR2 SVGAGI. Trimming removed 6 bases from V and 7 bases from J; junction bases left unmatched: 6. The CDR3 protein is CASRRGGQQPQHF. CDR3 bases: TGTGCCAGCAGAAGAGGGGGCCAACAGCCCCAGCATTTT.

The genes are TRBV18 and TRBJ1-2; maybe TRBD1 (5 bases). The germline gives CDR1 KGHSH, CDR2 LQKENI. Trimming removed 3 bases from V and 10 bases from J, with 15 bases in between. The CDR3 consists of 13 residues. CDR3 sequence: CASSPSVGGDYTF. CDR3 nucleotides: TGTGCCAGCTCACCGAGCGTGGGGGGTGACTACACCTTC.

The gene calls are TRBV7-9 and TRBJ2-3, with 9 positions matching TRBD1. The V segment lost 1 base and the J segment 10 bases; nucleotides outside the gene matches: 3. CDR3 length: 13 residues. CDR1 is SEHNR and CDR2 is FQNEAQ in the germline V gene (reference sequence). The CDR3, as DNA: TGTGCCAGCAGCTTAGGGGGACAGGGAGCGCAGTATTTT. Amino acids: CASSLGGQGAQYF.

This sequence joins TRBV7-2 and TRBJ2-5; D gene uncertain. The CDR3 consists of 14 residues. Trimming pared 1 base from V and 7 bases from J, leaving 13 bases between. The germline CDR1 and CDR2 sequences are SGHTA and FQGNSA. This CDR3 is CASSLDPRSGTQYF. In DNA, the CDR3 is TGTGCCAGCAGCTTAGACCCACGATCAGGGACCCAGTACTTC.

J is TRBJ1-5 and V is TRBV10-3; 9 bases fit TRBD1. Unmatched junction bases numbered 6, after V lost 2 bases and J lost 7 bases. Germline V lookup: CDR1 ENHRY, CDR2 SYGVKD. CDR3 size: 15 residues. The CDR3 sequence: CAISEGTGKGQPQHF. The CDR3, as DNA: TGTGCCATCAGTGAGGGGACAGGGAAAGGGCAGCCCCAGCATTTT.

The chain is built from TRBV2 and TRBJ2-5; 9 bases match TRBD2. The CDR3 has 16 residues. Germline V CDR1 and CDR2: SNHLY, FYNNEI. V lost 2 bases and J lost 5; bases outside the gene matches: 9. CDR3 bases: TGTGCCAGCAGTGAAAGTTCGGGCGGACTAGCGGAGACCCAGTACTTC. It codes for CASSESSGGLAETQYF. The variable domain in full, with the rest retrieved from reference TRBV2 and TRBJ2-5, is EPEVTQTPSHQVTQMGQEVILRCVPISNHLYFYWYRQILGQKVEFLVSFYNNEISEKSEIFDDQFSVERPDGSNFTLKIRSTKLEDSAMYFCASSESSGGLAETQYFGPGTRLLVL.

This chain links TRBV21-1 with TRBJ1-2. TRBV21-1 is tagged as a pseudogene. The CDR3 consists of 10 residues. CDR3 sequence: CASSRGAGHF. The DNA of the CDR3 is TGTGCCAGCAGCCGAGGGGCAGGCCACTTC.

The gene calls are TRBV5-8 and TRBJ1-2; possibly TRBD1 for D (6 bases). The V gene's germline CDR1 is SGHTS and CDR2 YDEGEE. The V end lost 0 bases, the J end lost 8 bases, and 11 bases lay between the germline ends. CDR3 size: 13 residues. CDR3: CASSLVAGGGYTF. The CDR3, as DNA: TGTGCCAGCAGCTTGGTGGCCGGGGGCGGCTACACCTTC.

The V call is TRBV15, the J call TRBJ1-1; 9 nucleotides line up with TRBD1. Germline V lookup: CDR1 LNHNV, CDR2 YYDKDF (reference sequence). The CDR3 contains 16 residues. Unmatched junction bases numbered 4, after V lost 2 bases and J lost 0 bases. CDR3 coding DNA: TGTGCCACCAGCAGATACAGGGGGCGAATGAACACTGAAGCTTTCTTT. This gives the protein CATSRYRGRMNTEAFF.

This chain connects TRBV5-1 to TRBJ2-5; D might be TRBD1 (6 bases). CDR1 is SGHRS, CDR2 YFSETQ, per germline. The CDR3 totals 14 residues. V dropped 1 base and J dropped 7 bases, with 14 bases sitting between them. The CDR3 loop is CASSLPSGDGTQYF. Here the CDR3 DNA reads TGCGCCAGCAGCTTGCCATCAGGGGATGGGACCCAGTACTTC.

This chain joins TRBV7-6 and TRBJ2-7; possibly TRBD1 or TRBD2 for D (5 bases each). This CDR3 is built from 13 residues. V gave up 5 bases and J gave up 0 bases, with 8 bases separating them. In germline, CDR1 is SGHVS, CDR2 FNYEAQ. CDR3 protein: CASSPGPSYEQYF. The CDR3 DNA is TGTGCCAGCAGCCCGGGGCCCTCCTACGAGCAGTACTTC. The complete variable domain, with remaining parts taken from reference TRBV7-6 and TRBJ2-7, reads GAGVSQSPRYKVTKRGQDVALRCDPISGHVSLYWYRQALGQGPEFLTYFNYEAQQDKSGLPNDRFSAERPEGSISTLTIQRTEQRDSAMYRCASSPGPSYEQYFGPGTRLTVT.

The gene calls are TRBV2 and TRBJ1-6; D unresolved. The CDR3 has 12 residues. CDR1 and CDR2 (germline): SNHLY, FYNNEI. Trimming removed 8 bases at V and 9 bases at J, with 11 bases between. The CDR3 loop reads CASGVNLSPLHF. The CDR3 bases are TGTGCCAGCGGTGTAAATCTTTCACCCCTCCACTTT.

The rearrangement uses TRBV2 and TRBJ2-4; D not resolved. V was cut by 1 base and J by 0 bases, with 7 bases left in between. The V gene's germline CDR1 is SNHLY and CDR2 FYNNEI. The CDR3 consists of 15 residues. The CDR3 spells CASSEGGKAKNIQYF. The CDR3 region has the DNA TGTGCCAGCAGTGAAGGTGGGAAAGCCAAAAACATTCAGTACTTC.

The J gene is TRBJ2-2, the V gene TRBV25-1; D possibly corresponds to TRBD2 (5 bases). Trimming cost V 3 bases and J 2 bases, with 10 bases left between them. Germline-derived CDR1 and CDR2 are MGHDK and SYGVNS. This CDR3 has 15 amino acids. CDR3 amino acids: CASSEPSGNTGELFF. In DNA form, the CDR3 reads TGTGCCAGCAGTGAGCCCAGCGGTAACACCGGGGAGCTGTTTTTT.

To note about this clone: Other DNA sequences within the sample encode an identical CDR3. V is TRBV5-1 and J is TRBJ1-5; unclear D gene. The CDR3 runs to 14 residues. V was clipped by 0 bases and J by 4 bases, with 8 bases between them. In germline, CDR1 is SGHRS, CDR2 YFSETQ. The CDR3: CASSLDPSNQPQHF. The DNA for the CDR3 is TGCGCCAGCAGCTTGGATCCCTCTAATCAGCCCCAGCATTTT.

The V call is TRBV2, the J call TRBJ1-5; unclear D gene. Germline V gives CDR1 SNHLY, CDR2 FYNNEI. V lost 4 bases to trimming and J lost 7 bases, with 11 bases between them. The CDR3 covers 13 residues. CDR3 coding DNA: TGTGCCAGCAGTGGGGGTGATGGACAGCCCCAGCATTTT. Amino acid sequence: CASSGGDGQPQHF.

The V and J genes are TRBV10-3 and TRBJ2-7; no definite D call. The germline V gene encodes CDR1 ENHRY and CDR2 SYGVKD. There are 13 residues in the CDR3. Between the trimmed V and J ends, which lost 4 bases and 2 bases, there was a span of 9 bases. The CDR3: CAISGQAAYEQYF. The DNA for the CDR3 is TGTGCCATCAGTGGGCAGGCAGCCTACGAGCAGTACTTC.

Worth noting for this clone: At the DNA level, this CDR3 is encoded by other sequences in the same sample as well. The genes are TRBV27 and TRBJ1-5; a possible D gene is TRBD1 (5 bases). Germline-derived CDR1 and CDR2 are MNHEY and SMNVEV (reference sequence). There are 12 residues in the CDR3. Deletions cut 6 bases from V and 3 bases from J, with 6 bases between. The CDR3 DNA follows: TGTGCCAGCAGGGGACCCAATCAGCCCCAGCATTTT. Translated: CASRGPNQPQHF.

CDR3 DNA: TGTGCCAGCAGCTTCTCCGGGACCTTATTATTCAATGAGCAGTTCTTC. Its translation: CASSFSGTLLFNEQFF. The rearrangement uses TRBV7-2 and TRBJ2-1; perhaps D is TRBD1 or TRBD2 (5 bases each). CDR3 size: 16 residues. The germline V gene has CDR1 SGHTA and CDR2 FQGNSA. V lost 3 bases to trimming and J lost 6 bases, with 18 bases between them.

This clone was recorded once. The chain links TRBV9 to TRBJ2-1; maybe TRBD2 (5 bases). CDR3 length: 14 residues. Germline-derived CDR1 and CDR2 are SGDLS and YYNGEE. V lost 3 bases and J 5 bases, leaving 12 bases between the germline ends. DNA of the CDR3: TGTGCCAGCAGCGACGGAGGCAAGAACAATGAGCAGTTCTTC. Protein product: CASSDGGKNNEQFF.

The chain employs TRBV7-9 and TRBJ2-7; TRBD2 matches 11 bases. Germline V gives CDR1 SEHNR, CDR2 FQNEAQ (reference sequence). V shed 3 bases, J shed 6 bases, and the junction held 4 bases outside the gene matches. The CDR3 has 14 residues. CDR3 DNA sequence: TGTGCCAGCAGCTTTAGCGGGGGGGATCGCGAGCAGTACTTC. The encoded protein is CASSFSGGDREQYF.

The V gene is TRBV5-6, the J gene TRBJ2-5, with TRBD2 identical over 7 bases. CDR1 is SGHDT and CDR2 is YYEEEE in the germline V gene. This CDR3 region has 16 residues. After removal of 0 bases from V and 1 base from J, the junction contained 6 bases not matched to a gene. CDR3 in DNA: TGTGCCAGCAGCTTGGGTCTTGGCGGGGGCCAAGAGACCCAGTACTTC. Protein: CASSLGLGGGQETQYF.

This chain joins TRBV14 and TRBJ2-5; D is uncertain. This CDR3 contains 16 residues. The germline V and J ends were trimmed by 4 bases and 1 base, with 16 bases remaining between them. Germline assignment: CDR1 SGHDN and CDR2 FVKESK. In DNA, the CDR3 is TGTGCCAGCAGCCGCCGAGTCAGTAGTCTCCAAGAGACCCAGTACTTC. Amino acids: CASSRRVSSLQETQYF.

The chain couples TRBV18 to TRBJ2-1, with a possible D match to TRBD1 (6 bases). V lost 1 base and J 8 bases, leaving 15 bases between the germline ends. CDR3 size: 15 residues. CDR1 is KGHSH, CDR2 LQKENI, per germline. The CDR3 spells CASSPQGTPGDEQFF. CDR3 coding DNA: TGTGCCAGCTCACCACAGGGGACCCCAGGGGATGAGCAGTTCTTC.

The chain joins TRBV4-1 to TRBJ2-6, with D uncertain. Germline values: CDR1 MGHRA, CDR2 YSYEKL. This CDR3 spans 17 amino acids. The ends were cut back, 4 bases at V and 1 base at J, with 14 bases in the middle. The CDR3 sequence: CASSLRVGASGANVLTF. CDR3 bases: TGCGCCAGCAGCCTTCGGGTCGGAGCTTCTGGGGCCAACGTCCTGACTTTC.

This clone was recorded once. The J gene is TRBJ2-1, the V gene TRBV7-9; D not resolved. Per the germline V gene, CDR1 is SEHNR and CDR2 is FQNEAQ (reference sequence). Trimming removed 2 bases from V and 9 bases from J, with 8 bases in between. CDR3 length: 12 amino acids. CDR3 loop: CASSLSPFEQFF. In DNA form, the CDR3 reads TGTGCCAGCAGCTTAAGCCCGTTTGAGCAGTTCTTC.